Below, 28 T cell receptor beta chains from the same sample are listed, as sequenced in a study of T cells after yellow fever vaccination. TCRdb reprocessed the 5' RACE reads via MiXCR and lists one record per CDR3 protein. The sample holds around 30,000 distinct CDR3 sequences; 8% to 11% are singletons and the top ten take around 12%. This material consisted of PBMCs, either bulk or a sorted T-cell subset (CD4+, CD8+, memory, or dextramer-sorted; not recorded which), taken less than 16 days after the first yellow fever vaccination. The receptor source for this set is a man aged 18 to 30 who received the YFV17D yellow fever vaccine.

There are many counts of this clonotype. CDR3 nucleotide sequence: TGTGCCAGCAGCAGGGACCCCACGAACACCGGGGAGCTGTTTTTT. Its protein product is CASSRDPTNTGELFF. The gene calls are TRBV7-2 and TRBJ2-2, with D perhaps TRBD1 or TRBD2 (5 bases each). V gave up 5 bases and J gave up 0 bases, with 10 bases separating them. Germline values: CDR1 SGHTA, CDR2 FQGNSA. The CDR3 sequence is 15 residues long. The entire variable domain, with the rest obtained from reference TRBV7-2 and TRBJ2-2, is as follows: GAGVSQSPSNKVTEKGKDVELRCDPISGHTALYWYRQSLGQGLEFLIYFQGNSAPDKSGLPSDRFSAERTGGSVSTLTIQRTQQEDSAVYLCASSRDPTNTGELFFGEGSRLTVL.

In its sample, this clonotype was seen many times. The V call is TRBV6-5, the J call TRBJ2-1; 11 bases map to TRBD1. The CDR3 is made up of 18 amino acids. Germline V CDR1 and CDR2: MNHEY, SVGAGI. Unmatched junction bases numbered 16, after V lost 5 bases and J lost 7 bases. CDR3 in amino acids: CASSLLTGTGGAGNEQFF. The DNA of the CDR3 is TGTGCCAGCAGTCTTTTAACCGGGACAGGGGGGGCAGGGAATGAGCAGTTCTTC.

This clonotype was counted many times. V is TRBV6-5 and J is TRBJ2-7; a weak D match, TRBD1 (6 bases). The germline V and J ends were trimmed by 5 bases and 8 bases, with 19 bases remaining between them. From germline, CDR1 is MNHEY and CDR2 SVGAGI. The length of the CDR3 is 14 residues. The CDR3 DNA is TGTGCCAGCAGTCCCGGGACACGGACCGGGCAGCAGTACTTC. It translates to CASSPGTRTGQQYF.

The V gene is TRBV5-5, the J gene TRBJ2-7; the D gene is possibly TRBD1 (5 bases). The CDR3 runs to 13 residues. Per the germline V gene, CDR1 is SGHKS and CDR2 is YYEKEE (reference sequence). V lost 7 bases and J lost 3, with 14 bases in between. In DNA, the CDR3 is TGTGCCAGCGGCCCCGGACACGTCTACGAGCAGTACTTC. Translated, it gives CASGPGHVYEQYF.

There are many counts of this clonotype. The rearrangement links TRBV4-2 to TRBJ2-7; D is perhaps TRBD2 (7 bases). CDR1 is LGHNA, CDR2 YNFKEQ, per germline. The CDR3 is 17 amino acids. Trimming shortened V by 0 bases and J by 3 bases, and 18 bases separated the two germline ends. The CDR3 DNA is TGTGCCAGCAGCCAAGATTTTTTTGCGGGGGCCGTCTACGAGCAGTACTTC. Protein product: CASSQDFFAGAVYEQYF.

This clonotype was seen repeatedly, ten times or more. V usage is TRBV5-6 and J usage is TRBJ1-6, with D hard to call. The CDR3 extends over 12 amino acids. Trimming stripped 5 bases from V and 7 bases from J, with 7 bases between. CDR1 and CDR2 from the germline V gene are SGHDT and YYEEEE. The CDR3 nucleotides are TGTGCCAGCAGTCGACGAAATTCACCCCTCCACTTT. Protein sequence: CASSRRNSPLHF.

This clonotype showed up many times. The chain links TRBV5-1 to TRBJ2-2; perhaps TRBD1 as D (6 bases). This CDR3 comprises 17 residues. The germline gives CDR1 SGHRS, CDR2 YFSETQ. Trimming shortened V by 4 bases and J by 2 bases, and 18 bases separated the two germline ends. The CDR3 region is CASSPTPDRRNTGELFF. DNA for the CDR3: TGCGCCAGCAGCCCTACTCCGGACAGAAGAAACACCGGGGAGCTGTTTTTT.

This clonotype has ten or more counts. This chain connects TRBV5-4 to TRBJ1-2; D not resolved. The CDR3 is 12 residues long. Germline V gene data show CDR1 as SGHNT and CDR2 as YYREEE (reference sequence). Trimming took off 5 bases at V and 8 bases at J, with 13 bases between the two ends. The DNA for the CDR3 is TGTGCCAGCAGTTCGGCCTCCCTAGGCTACACCTTC. As protein: CASSSASLGYTF.

In this sample, this clonotype turned up many times. The chain joins TRBV6-5 to TRBJ2-2; D remains unclear. The germline V gene has CDR1 MNHEY and CDR2 SVGAGI. V shed 4 bases and J shed 1 base, with 13 bases lying between them. The CDR3 is made up of 16 amino acids. This CDR3 is CASSSMAARNTGELFF. The CDR3 DNA sequence: TGTGCCAGCAGTTCTATGGCGGCCAGGAACACCGGGGAGCTGTTTTTT.

The table lists this clonotype with many counts. V usage is TRBV11-2 and J usage is TRBJ2-7; perhaps TRBD1 as D (6 bases). This CDR3 is built from 11 residues. Germline V gene data show CDR1 as SGHAT and CDR2 as FQNNGV. V was pared by 5 bases and J by 7 bases, with 9 bases between. In DNA, the CDR3 is TGTGCCAGCAGCCCGGGGACAGAGCAGTACTTC. Its translation is CASSPGTEQYF. Full variable domain (outside the CDR3, taken from reference TRBV11-2 and TRBJ2-7): EAGVAQSPRYKIIEKRQSVAFWCNPISGHATLYWYQQILGQGPKLLIQFQNNGVVDDSQLPKDRFSAERLKGVDSTLKIQPAKLEDSAVYLCASSPGTEQYFGPGTRLTVT.

This clonotype was found many times. This sequence joins TRBV18 and TRBJ1-1; possibly TRBD1 for D (5 bases). Trimming pared 3 bases from V and 1 base from J, leaving 15 bases between. Per germline, CDR1 KGHSH and CDR2 LQKENI. The CDR3 consists of 16 residues. The CDR3 nucleotides read TGTGCCAGCTCACCCATATTCAGGGCGTCGAACACTGAAGCTTTCTTT. This encodes CASSPIFRASNTEAFF. Combining the CDR3 with reference TRBV18 and TRBJ1-1 gives the whole variable domain NAGVMQNPRHLVRRRGQEARLRCSPMKGHSHVYWYRQLPEEGLKFMVYLQKENIIDESGMPKERFSAEFPKEGPSILRIQQVVRGDSAAYFCASSPIFRASNTEAFFGQGTRLTVV.

This clonotype showed up many times. The chain links TRBV2 to TRBJ2-5, with D perhaps TRBD1 or TRBD2 (5 bases each). The CDR3 spans 13 residues. CDR1 and CDR2 from the germline V gene are SNHLY and FYNNEI. The germline V and J ends were trimmed by 9 bases and 6 bases, with 17 bases remaining between them. The CDR3 region is CARAAGQLQTQYF. The CDR3, as DNA: TGTGCCAGAGCGGCAGGGCAGTTGCAGACCCAGTACTTC.

Many counts were recorded for this clonotype. The chain uses TRBV12-3 or TRBV12-4 and TRBJ2-5; 8 nucleotides agree with TRBD2. J gave up 4 bases and V 2 bases, and 0 bases lay outside the gene matches. The CDR3 covers 13 residues. CDR3 sequence reads: CASSLRGGETQYF. In DNA, the CDR3 is TGTGCCAGCAGTTTACGGGGGGGAGAGACCCAGTACTTC.

This clonotype was counted ten times or more. The genes are TRBV20-1 and TRBJ1-1; D remains ambiguous. CDR1 is DFQATT and CDR2 is SNEGSKA in the germline V gene (reference sequence). Trimming stripped 5 bases from V and 0 bases from J, with 10 bases between. This CDR3 is built from 13 residues. The CDR3 sequence is CSAPTAMNTEAFF. CDR3 DNA sequence: TGCAGTGCTCCCACCGCGATGAACACTGAAGCTTTCTTT.

On this clonotype itself: A read error may be the cause here, since a much bigger clone is one base away. The chain combines TRBV27 with TRBJ2-5; TRBD2 matches 8 bases. This CDR3 comprises 16 residues. The V segment lost 5 bases and the J segment 4 bases; nucleotides outside the gene matches: 12. Germline V CDR1 and CDR2: MNHEY, SMNVEV (reference sequence). CDR3: CASSPGAGGNRETQYF. CDR3 coding DNA: TGTGCCAGCAGTCCGGGGGCGGGGGGAAACCGAGAGACCCAGTACTTC.

This clonotype has a count of ten or more. The chain uses TRBV27 and TRBJ2-7; no clear D. The CDR3 contains 16 residues. Trimming left V 2 bases short and J 0 bases short, with 14 bases between. Germline loops: CDR1 MNHEY, CDR2 SMNVEV (reference sequence). The CDR3 DNA is TGTGCCAGCAGTTTACGGTCGGGCCTTAGCTCCTACGAGCAGTACTTC. It is translated as CASSLRSGLSSYEQYF.

To note about this clonotype: With a much larger clone just one base away, this may be a read error. The gene calls are TRBV30 and TRBJ2-3; 8 bases fit TRBD1. V dropped 5 bases and J dropped 11; count of bases not matched to a gene: 12. From germline, CDR1 is GTSNPN and CDR2 SVGIG (reference sequence). The CDR3 runs to 13 residues. CDR3 in amino acids: CAWLQNPGTGQYF. The CDR3 DNA is TGTGCCTGGCTACAAAACCCCGGGACAGGGCAGTATTTT.

This clonotype came up many times. The genes are TRBV4-1 and TRBJ1-4; D is uncertain. The CDR3 has 12 residues. Between the trimmed V and J ends, which lost 3 bases and 9 bases, there was a span of 8 bases. Germline values: CDR1 MGHRA, CDR2 YSYEKL. The CDR3: CASSHVGKKLFF. The CDR3 coding sequence is TGCGCCAGCAGCCATGTGGGGAAAAAACTGTTTTTT.

Concerning this clonotype itself: This may arise from a read error, as a much more abundant clone is one base away. This chain uses TRBV10-2 with TRBJ1-6; D not resolved. This CDR3 is built from 15 residues. The germline gives CDR1 WSHSY, CDR2 SAAADI. Trimming left V 4 bases short and J 5 bases short, with 12 bases between. CDR3 in amino acids: CASSVLGPNNSPLHF. DNA of the CDR3: TGCGCCAGCAGTGTTCTTGGACCCAATAATTCACCCCTCCACTTT.

This clonotype was counted at least ten times. The chain recombines TRBV10-1 with TRBJ2-3; D unresolved. V was pared by 4 bases and J by 1 base, with 6 bases between. The length of the CDR3 is 13 residues. Germline CDR1 and CDR2: WNHNN and SYGVQD (reference sequence). The CDR3 protein is CASSASGTDTQYF. In nucleotides, the CDR3 is TGCGCCAGCAGTGCAAGCGGCACAGATACGCAGTATTTT.

This clonotype was seen repeatedly, ten times or more. The rearrangement links TRBV15 to TRBJ2-7, with TRBD1 matching 8 bases. The CDR3 covers 13 residues. Per the germline V gene, CDR1 is LNHNV and CDR2 is YYDKDF (reference sequence). The V gene end was trimmed by 1 base and the J gene end by 4 bases; junction bases not matched to a gene: 0. In DNA, the CDR3 is TGTGCCACCAGCAGAGGGACAGGGTACGAGCAGTACGTC. This sequence encodes CATSRGTGYEQYV.

At least ten counts were recorded for this clonotype. The CDR3 bases are TGTGCCAGCAGGTTACAGGGGGCATCCTACGAGCAGTACGTC. It codes for CASRLQGASYEQYV. This sequence joins TRBV27 and TRBJ2-7; TRBD1 matches at 9 bases. Germline lookup yields CDR1 MNHEY and CDR2 SMNVEV (reference sequence). V was pared by 6 bases and J by 1 base, with 4 bases of the junction left unmatched. The CDR3 runs 14 residues.

Many counts were recorded for this clonotype. The chain carries TRBV6-1 and TRBJ1-2; 7 nucleotides line up with TRBD1. This CDR3 is built from 14 residues. V gave up 6 bases and J gave up 4 bases; unmatched junction bases: 8. CDR1 and CDR2 (germline): MNHNS, SASEGT. The CDR3 DNA is TGTGCCAGCAGCCGATACAGGGGTAGCTATGGCTACACCTTC. This translates into CASSRYRGSYGYTF.

The gene calls are TRBV5-1 and TRBJ1-2; possible D gene TRBD1, 6 bases. The CDR3 spans 14 residues. V was shortened by 1 base and J by 5 bases, with 12 bases between the two germline ends. CDR1 and CDR2 (germline): SGHRS, YFSETQ. This CDR3 is CASSLTRDNYGYTF. The CDR3 region has the DNA TGCGCCAGCAGCTTGACCCGGGACAATTATGGCTACACCTTC.

This clonotype was detected many times. The rearrangement joins TRBV5-1 to TRBJ1-1; tentatively, D is TRBD1 (5 bases). Trimming pared 0 bases from V and 1 base from J, leaving 13 bases between. The germline V gene has CDR1 SGHRS and CDR2 YFSETQ. The CDR3 sequence is 16 residues long. CDR3 nucleotides: TGCGCCAGCAGCTTGGCTCAGGGTATCGAGAACACTGAAGCTTTCTTT. It translates to CASSLAQGIENTEAFF. The full variable domain, completed using reference TRBV5-1 and TRBJ1-1, is KAGVTQTPRYLIKTRGQQVTLSCSPISGHRSVSWYQQTPGQGLQFLFEYFSETQRNKGNFPGRFSGRQFSNSRSEMNVSTLELGDSALYLCASSLAQGIENTEAFFGQGTRLTVV.

This clonotype was observed at least ten times. The chain links TRBV6-2 or TRBV6-3 to TRBJ1-1, with D perhaps TRBD1 (5 bases). The CDR3 is 15 amino acids. The ends were cut back, 8 bases at V and 0 bases at J, with 16 bases in the middle. Germline CDR1 MNHEY, CDR2 SVGEGT. The CDR3 region is CASHPADSLNTEAFF. The CDR3 DNA follows: TGTGCCAGCCACCCCGCCGACAGTTTGAACACTGAAGCTTTCTTT.

This clonotype was counted many times. The CDR3 protein is CASSVSGMNTEAFF. CDR3 DNA: TGTGCCAGCAGCGTATCCGGAATGAACACTGAAGCTTTCTTT. J is TRBJ1-1 and V is TRBV9, with no clear D. V dropped 1 base and J dropped 0 bases, with 7 bases sitting between them. The CDR3 length is 14 residues. Germline V gene lookup returns CDR1 SGDLS and CDR2 YYNGEE.

The table lists this clonotype with many counts. The rearrangement joins TRBV19 to TRBJ1-1, with unresolved D. The CDR3 extends over 14 amino acids. With 5 bases removed from V and 1 base from J, the gap between germline ends came to 11 bases. Germline-derived CDR1 and CDR2 are LNHDA and SQIVND (reference sequence). The CDR3 DNA reads TGTGCCAGTAGTCAACCAGTCTCGAACACTGAAGCTTTCTTT. It specifies CASSQPVSNTEAFF.